This T cell receptor beta chain appears in the sequencing data of a study of vaccination and CD4 T cells after COVID-19 (dated by TCRdb to 2021 to 2024). The study in broad terms: SARS-CoV-2 positivity had been established in the convalescent patients by nasal swab PCR, and mild disease was recorded in several of these patients and severe disease in one. Post-COVID blood samples from convalescent patients were collected a median of roughly 100 days after diagnosis, with a range of 35 to 161 days. Post-vaccine blood samples were taken a median of around 77 days after the second vaccine dose, with a range of roughly 14 to 241 days. Control cultures used a CEFX viral epitope pool as positive control, an HIV-1 Nef peptide pool as negative control, or no peptide. Overlapping spike peptide pools from SARS-CoV-2 and from the common cold coronaviruses HCoV-NL63, HCoV-OC43 and HCoV-229E were used as culture stimuli. In approximately eleven COVID-19 convalescent patients and 4 infection-naive healthy vaccine recipients, the spike-specific CD4+ TCR repertoire before mRNA vaccination was compared with the repertoire after mRNA vaccination. The convalescent cohort included six males and four females, with two Hispanic individuals, seven Caucasians, two Asians and one multiracial person. Participants received two doses of either the Pfizer-BioNTech BNT162b2 vaccine (n=8) or the Moderna mRNA-1273 vaccine (n=2). Study-level results and caveats: Among the post-vaccine SARS-CoV-2-reactive clones in convalescent patients, a median 86.3% showed up only after vaccination, which suggests vaccine-specific priming. The median number of SARS-CoV-2-reactive clonotypes rose from 20 to 25 after infection to 35 to 45 after vaccination, but the change was not significant. Of the vaccine-specific clones in convalescent patients, 304 of 307, or nearly all, reacted only to SARS-CoV-2 spike and did not cross-react with common cold coronaviruses. The number of convalescent patients in the study was relatively small, and the study did not examine early timepoints following natural infection.

Including the terminal cysteine and phenylalanine, the CDR3 comprises 15 residues. CDR3 DNA is the only sequence kept; it has 45 bases, read in frame from the first base. The germline V gene encodes CDR1 DFQATT and CDR2 SNEGSKA (reference sequence). Between the V and J ends, shortened by 6 bases and 4 bases respectively, the junction contains 22 bases. Points on this clonotype: This clone's antigen is unknown. No base quality values were provided; no much bigger clone lies one nucleotide off.

The treatment or condition label of this sample denotes: roughly 10-day PBMC culture with coronavirus spike peptide pools or control peptides (ViraFEST assay). The ViraFEST assay was used in the study, in which antigen-specific T cells were expanded with peptide pools and expanded clonotypes were subsequently identified by TCR sequencing. The convalescent patients' positive SARS-CoV-2 PCR tests were from March to December 2020, which was before the Alpha, Beta and Delta variants emerged in the United States. PBMCs were cultured at roughly 1.9 million per well in IMDM supplemented with approximately 5% human AB serum and 9 to 10 IU/ml IL-2, with 10 ug/ml peptide pools added. On days 3 and 7, half of the culture medium was replaced with fresh IL-2-containing medium. CD4+ T cells were isolated after around ten days of culture through negative selection using the EasySep CD4+ T cell isolation kit. PBMCs were separated from whole blood using Ficoll-Paque Plus gradient centrifugation and then either used fresh or cryopreserved at -140C. Triplicate wells were generally used for each culture condition.

Library method: PCR. At the Johns Hopkins FTIC core, DNA from the cultured CD4+ T cells underwent TCR sequencing with the Oncomine TCR Beta short-read assay. The QIAamp micro DNA kit was used to extract genomic DNA from the cultured CD4+ T cells. Oncomine TCR Beta libraries made from cultured CD4+ T cells were pooled using unique dual indexes and sequenced on an Illumina iSeq 100. The authors' pipeline ran thus. Non-productive sequences were removed, and CDR3s not starting with C, not ending with F or W, or shorter than 7 amino acids were discarded. The MANAFEST web application was used to identify antigen-specific clonotypes by comparing peptide-stimulated wells against reference wells and other culture wells. To be called positive, a clone needed an FDR below 0.05, an odds ratio above 5, and a productive frequency above 0.1% in at least two of three replicate wells. Clonotypes that were significantly expanded in both SARS-CoV-2 spike wells and at least one common cold coronavirus spike condition were defined as cross-reactive. Similarity between CDR3 sequences was evaluated in R version 3.6.1 using Levenshtein distances (stringdist) and unrooted phylogenetic trees (ape). Starting from the raw public reads, TCRdb applied fastp trimming at Q25, assembled clones with MiXCR and retained in-frame beta chains. For every CDR3 protein sequence, its rows merge into one entry that carries the most common genes and DNA. The V and J calls here are based on TCRdb, not the publication. Here the sample has 8,700 or so distinct CDR3 sequences; 68% occur a single time. Approximately 10% of the sample is in the top ten clones.

The chain couples TRBV20-1 to TRBJ2-7; possibly the D gene is TRBD1, per 5 matching bases. The sequence was collected from a human donor who had recovered from COVID-19. The material was CD4+ T cells from blood, cultured in vitro, obtained before SARS-CoV-2 vaccination. The sequenced DNA: TGCAGTGCGGTAGGGGCTAAGCCCTTATATTACGAGCAGTACTTC. Translated, this gives CSAVGAKPLYYEQYF.